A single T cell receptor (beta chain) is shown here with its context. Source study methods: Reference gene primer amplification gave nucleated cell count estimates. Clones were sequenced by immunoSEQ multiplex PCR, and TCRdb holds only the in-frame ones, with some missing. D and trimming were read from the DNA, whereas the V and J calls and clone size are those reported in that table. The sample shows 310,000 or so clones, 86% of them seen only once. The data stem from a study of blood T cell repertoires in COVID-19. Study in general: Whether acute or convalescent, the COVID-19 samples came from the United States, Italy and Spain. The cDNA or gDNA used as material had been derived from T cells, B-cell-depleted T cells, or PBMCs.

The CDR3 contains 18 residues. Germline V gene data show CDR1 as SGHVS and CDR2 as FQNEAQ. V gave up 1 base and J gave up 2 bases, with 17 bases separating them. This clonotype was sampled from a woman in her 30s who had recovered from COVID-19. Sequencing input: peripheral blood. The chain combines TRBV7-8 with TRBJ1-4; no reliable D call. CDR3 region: CASSLGPSSGGTNEKLFF. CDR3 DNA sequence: TGTGCCAGCAGCTTAGGTCCTTCGTCGGGAGGGACTAATGAAAAACTGTTTTTT.